The subject of this entry is one TCR beta chain. Its specificity is not known. This specimen includes other DNA sequences encoding the same CDR3. This sample stems from a study of OX40 agonist ivuxolimab in advanced cancers. Study background: Patients took ivuxolimab, an agonistic anti-OX40 (CD134) antibody. Study-wide findings and caveats: Both blood CD4+ and CD8+ T cells showed clonal growth by week 6 at 0.1 to 3.0 mg/kg.

Clones were sequenced by immunoSEQ multiplex PCR, and TCRdb holds only the in-frame ones, with some missing. The sample holds tens of thousands of clones, approximately 86% seen once. J lost 8 bases, V lost 0 bases, and 6 bases had no gene match. The length of the CDR3 is 14 residues. The germline V gene has CDR1 LNHNV and CDR2 YYDKDF (reference sequence). The sample consisted of CD4+ or CD8+ T cells sorted from blood, taken in a trial of the OX40 agonist ivuxolimab. This chain uses TRBV15 with TRBJ1-2, with 7 nucleotides matching TRBD1. The TCR originated in an adult with an advanced solid tumor such as melanoma, head and neck, liver or kidney cancer. The CDR3 sequence is CATSRDSGGRGYTF. The CDR3, as DNA: TGTGCCACCAGCAGAGATTCAGGGGGTCGAGGCTACACCTTC.